The rows below give T cell receptor beta chains drawn from one sample of a study of T cell responses to AZD1222 COVID-19 vaccine. Measured with immunoSEQ multiplex PCR; TCRdb has only the in-frame clones, and not every one. The top ten clones hold more than 1.2% of a sample with around 78,000 clones, 85% to 90% of them seen once. This specimen was peripheral blood, taken 28 days after the second AZD1222 dose. The source of these receptors is an adult who received the AZD1222 COVID-19 vaccine. The CDR3 runs from the conserved cysteine through the conserved F or W. Fields, in order: CDR3 protein, CDR3 DNA, J gene, D gene, V gene, clone size, CDR3 length. The D gene is left open where the match is weak. Not every row has a clone size; where given, it reads once, few, many or a size class.

CASRPGLDRETQYF	TGCGCCAGCAGACCTGGACTAGATCGGGAGACCCAGTACTTC	TRBJ2-5	TRBD2	TRBV10-1	-	14
CASRRGAGTGELFF	TGTGCCAGCAGAAGGGGGGCAGGAACCGGGGAGCTGTTTTTT	TRBJ2-2	-	TRBV4-2	few	14
CASSIGQGLAKNIQYF	TGCGCCAGCAGCATCGGACAGGGACTAGCCAAAAACATTCAGTACTTC	TRBJ2-4	TRBD1	TRBV5-1	-	16
CASSQAGTRNTDTQYF	TGCGCCAGCAGCCAAGCCGGGACGCGCAACACAGATACGCAGTATTTT	TRBJ2-3	-	TRBV4-1	-	16
CASRSDRYEQYF	TGTGCCAGCAGGTCGGACAGATACGAGCAGTACTTC	TRBJ2-7	-	TRBV27	-	12
CATSGNEKTYEQYF	TGTGCCACCAGTGGGAACGAGAAAACCTACGAGCAGTACTTC	TRBJ2-7	-	TRBV24-1	-	14
CASSLPREGNYGYTF	TGTGCCAGTAGTCTCCCTAGGGAGGGAAACTATGGCTACACCTTC	TRBJ1-2	-	TRBV19	-	15
CASSQQPTISEAFF	TGTGCCAGCAGCCAACAGCCGACCATTTCGGAAGCTTTCTTT	TRBJ1-1	-	TRBV14	once	14
CASSWVNQPQHF	TGTGCCAGCAGTTGGGTCAATCAGCCCCAGCATTTT	TRBJ1-5	-	TRBV28	-	12
CASSGHTSYNEQFF	TGTGCCAGCAGTGGACACACCTCCTACAATGAGCAGTTCTTC	TRBJ2-1	-	TRBV2	-	14
CASSPRVPDTQYF	TGTGCCAGCTCACCACGTGTGCCAGATACGCAGTATTTT	TRBJ2-3	-	TRBV18	-	13
CASSDTGDTNEKLFF	TGTGCCAGTAGTGACACAGGGGACACTAATGAAAAACTGTTTTTT	TRBJ1-4	TRBD1	TRBV19	once	15
CASQGVGQETQYF	TGTGCCAGCCAGGGGGTAGGCCAAGAGACCCAGTACTTC	TRBJ2-5	TRBD1	TRBV7-7	once	13
CASRAPGDSGANVLTF	TGCGCCAGCAGAGCACCGGGGGACTCTGGGGCCAACGTCCTGACTTTC	TRBJ2-6	-	TRBV4-1	-	16
CASSLFPREYGYTF	TGTGCCAGCAGTTTATTTCCCAGGGAATATGGCTACACCTTC	TRBJ1-2	-	TRBV28	-	14
CASSLGNTGMNTEAFF	TGTGCCAGCAGCTTAGGAAATACGGGGATGAACACTGAAGCTTTCTTT	TRBJ1-1	-	TRBV7-2	-	16
CASSKTLGRRGYTF	TGTGCCAGCAGTAAGACCCTCGGGAGGCGAGGCTACACCTTC	TRBJ1-2	-	TRBV28	few	14
CASTVPDYGYTF	TGTGCCAGCACCGTTCCTGACTATGGCTACACCTTC	TRBJ1-2	-	TRBV12-3/TRBV12-4	-	12
CASSSQGASGNTIYF	TGTGCCAGCAGTTCACAGGGGGCATCTGGAAACACCATATATTTT	TRBJ1-3	TRBD1	TRBV2	-	15
CASSLAGTANTEAFF	TGTGCCAGCAGCTTAGCAGGGACAGCGAACACTGAAGCTTTCTTT	TRBJ1-1	TRBD1	TRBV7-9	once	15
CASSMGVLNYGYTF	TGTGCCAGTAGTATGGGGGTGCTTAACTATGGCTACACCTTC	TRBJ1-2	-	TRBV19	once	14
CASSLGGRGLGDGYTF	TGTGCCAGCAGCTTAGGCGGAAGGGGCCTAGGTGATGGCTACACCTTC	TRBJ1-2	-	TRBV7-2	once	16
CASSAGFGSGNTIYF	TGTGCCAGCAGTGCCGGATTCGGCTCTGGAAACACCATATATTTT	TRBJ1-3	-	TRBV6-4	-	15
CASSYSEGRAYSPLHF	TGTGCCAGCAGTTACTCCGAGGGCAGGGCTTACTCACCCCTCCACTTT	TRBJ1-6	-	TRBV6-6	-	16